This record looks at one TCR beta chain sequence and its context. Its antigen is unknown. There are 14 residues in the CDR3. Per the germline V gene, CDR1 is MNHEY and CDR2 is SVGAGI. V lost 4 bases and J lost 4, with 8 bases in between. This entry comes from a study of T cell responses to AZD1222 COVID-19 vaccine. Method: immunoSEQ multiplex PCR; TCRdb's copy keeps in-frame clones and lacks some. The profile shows some 90,000 clones, around 85% of them singletons. Study-level points and caveats: Baseline seropositives among AZD1222 recipients totaled only five or six. A mostly white British donor set with more females was recruited, and clonal diversity was possibly underestimated.

V and J are TRBV6-5 and TRBJ2-6; D unresolved. The TCR sequence derives from an adult in good health. The sample was peripheral blood, taken on day 0 of AZD1222 vaccination. The DNA for the CDR3 is TGTGCCAGCAGTTCTCCCGGGGGGGCCAACGTCCTGACTTTC. Its protein product is CASSSPGGANVLTF.